A single sample gave rise to the 10 T cell receptor beta chains below, sequenced in a study of blood T cell repertoires in COVID-19. Produced via immunoSEQ multiplex PCR; TCRdb's table is partial and in-frame only. Of 240,000 or so clones in the sample, approximately 82% were seen once. The material sequenced was peripheral blood. The receptor source for this set is a man aged 30-40 years who had recovered from COVID-19.

The gene calls are TRBV18 and TRBJ2-7, with 10 positions matching TRBD1. Germline assignment: CDR1 KGHSH and CDR2 LQKENI. CDR3 size: 15 residues. V lost 5 bases and J lost 4; bases outside the gene matches: 8. The CDR3 spells CASSRQGAAEYEQYF. CDR3 DNA: TGTGCCAGCTCAAGACAGGGGGCCGCGGAGTACGAGCAGTACTTC.

This clone was detected many times. V and J are TRBV14 and TRBJ1-2; the match to TRBD1 covers 7 bases. The CDR3 totals 12 residues. The trim removed 3 bases at V and 7 bases at J, leaving 2 bases unmatched. CDR1 is SGHDN and CDR2 is FVKESK in the germline V gene. The chain's CDR3 is CASSQQGVGYTF. The CDR3 DNA reads TGTGCCAGCAGCCAGCAGGGGGTTGGCTACACCTTC.

This sequence joins TRBV29-1 and TRBJ2-1; 8 positions match TRBD1. This CDR3 region has 14 residues. V lost 2 bases, J lost 6 bases, and 6 bases stayed unmatched. In germline, CDR1 is SQVTM, CDR2 ANQGSEA. In DNA, the CDR3 is TGCAGCGTTGAATTGGGGCAGGGGGCCAATGAGCAGTTCTTC. Amino acids: CSVELGQGANEQFF.

This clone is a singleton in its sample. The rearrangement links TRBV20-1 to TRBJ2-3, with D uncertain. Per the germline V gene, CDR1 is DFQATT and CDR2 is SNEGSKA (reference sequence). The CDR3 runs 11 residues. Trimming left V 1 base short and J 6 bases short, with 5 bases between. The CDR3 loop reads CSARGRDTQYF. The CDR3 DNA reads as TGCAGTGCTAGAGGGCGGGATACGCAGTATTTT.

V gene TRBV18 combines with J gene TRBJ2-7; 7 bases are shared with TRBD1. Germline trimming cut 2 bases from V and 6 bases from J; bases unmatched to any gene: 1. The CDR3 extends over 12 amino acids. CDR1 and CDR2 (germline): KGHSH, LQKENI. This CDR3 is CASSPGTAEQYF. The CDR3 DNA follows: TGTGCCAGCTCACCAGGGACAGCCGAGCAGTACTTC.

The chain employs TRBV10-2 and TRBJ2-7; 7 bases line up with TRBD2. Trimming took 3 bases from V and 2 from J; bases not matched to a gene: 7. Germline V gives CDR1 WSHSY, CDR2 SAAADI. This CDR3 is built from 15 residues. CDR3 sequence: CASSDPPSGTYEQYV. The CDR3 coding sequence is TGCGCCAGCAGTGACCCTCCTAGCGGTACCTACGAGCAGTACGTC.

The rearrangement joins TRBV4-2 to TRBJ2-5; D uncertain. The CDR3 spans 15 residues. CDR1 and CDR2 (germline): LGHNA, YNFKEQ. V lost 1 base, J lost 1 base, and 10 bases lay in between. The CDR3 loop reads CASSQGLNIQETQYF. In DNA, the CDR3 is TGTGCCAGCAGCCAAGGACTGAACATCCAAGAGACCCAGTACTTC.

The chain couples TRBV9 to TRBJ2-5; D is unclear. The CDR3 consists of 16 residues. From germline, CDR1 is SGDLS and CDR2 YYNGEE. V gave up 0 bases and J gave up 5 bases, with 17 bases separating them. The CDR3 here is CASSVEAVASPETQYF. DNA of the CDR3: TGTGCCAGCAGCGTAGAGGCGGTTGCATCTCCTGAGACCCAGTACTTC.

The chain uses TRBV7-2 and TRBJ1-2; D is possibly TRBD1 (6 bases). This CDR3 has 15 residues. CDR1 and CDR2 (germline): SGHTA, FQGNSA. V dropped 5 bases and J dropped 4 bases, with 17 bases sitting between them. The CDR3 bases are TGTGCCAGCAGCCTCGACCCGGACAGTCTCTATGGCTACACCTTC. Protein product: CASSLDPDSLYGYTF.

This chain links TRBV6-1 with TRBJ1-5; D not certain. The V end was cut by 2 bases, the J end by 4 bases, with 15 bases between. The CDR3 is 16 residues long. Germline V gives CDR1 MNHNS, CDR2 SASEGT. CDR3 coding DNA: TGTGCCAGCAGTGAAAGGAGGCAGGAGTTTAATCAGCCCCAGCATTTT. As protein: CASSERRQEFNQPQHF.